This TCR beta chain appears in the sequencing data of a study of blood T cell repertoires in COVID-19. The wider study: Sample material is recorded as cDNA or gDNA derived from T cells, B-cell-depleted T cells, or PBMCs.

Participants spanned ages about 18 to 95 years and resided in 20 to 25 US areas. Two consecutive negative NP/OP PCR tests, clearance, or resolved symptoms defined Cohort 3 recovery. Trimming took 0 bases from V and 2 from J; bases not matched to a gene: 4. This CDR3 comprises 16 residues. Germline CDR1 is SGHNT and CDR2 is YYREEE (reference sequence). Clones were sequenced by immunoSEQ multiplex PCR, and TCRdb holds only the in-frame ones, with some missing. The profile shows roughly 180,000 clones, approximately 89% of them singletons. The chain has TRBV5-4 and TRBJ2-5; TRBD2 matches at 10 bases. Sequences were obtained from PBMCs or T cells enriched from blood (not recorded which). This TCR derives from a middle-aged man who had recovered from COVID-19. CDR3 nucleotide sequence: TGTGCCAGCAGCTTGGGAAGTAGCGGGGGGCAAGAGACCCAGTACTTC. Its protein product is CASSLGSSGGQETQYF.